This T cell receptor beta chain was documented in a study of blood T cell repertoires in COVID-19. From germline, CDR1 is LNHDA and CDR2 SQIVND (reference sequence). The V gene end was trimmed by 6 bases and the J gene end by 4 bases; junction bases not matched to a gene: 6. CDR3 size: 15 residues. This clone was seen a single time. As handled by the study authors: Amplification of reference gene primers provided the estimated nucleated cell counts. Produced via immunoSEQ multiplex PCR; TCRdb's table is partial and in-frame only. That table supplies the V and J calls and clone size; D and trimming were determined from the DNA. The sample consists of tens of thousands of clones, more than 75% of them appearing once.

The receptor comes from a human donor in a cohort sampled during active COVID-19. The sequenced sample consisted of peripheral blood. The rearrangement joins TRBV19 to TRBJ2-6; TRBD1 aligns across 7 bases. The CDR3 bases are TGTGCCAGTAGAACAGACAGGGCCGGGGCCAACGTCCTGACTTTC. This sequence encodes CASRTDRAGANVLTF.